The 8 T cell receptor beta chains below were found in one sample sequenced in a study of regulatory T cells in long-lasting Graves disease. CDR3-region Arm-PCR and iRepertoire HTBI primers produced the TCR beta libraries. TCRdb ran MiXCR on the multiplex PCR reads and lists one entry per CDR3 protein. The data hold some 470,000 distinct CDR3 sequences, with 20% to 25% observed a single time. Indicated time point: persistent/refractory GD, antithyroid drugs over 5 years with positive TRAb. Extracted PBMC RNA gave rise to the TCR library. Sequences were derived from peripheral blood mononuclear cells (PBMCs), sampled when the disease was refractory, from a patient treated with antithyroid drugs. The receptors come from a female donor with Graves disease.

Concerning this clonotype: Just one base apart from a much larger clone, this may be a read error. The gene calls are TRBV28 and TRBJ2-7; maybe TRBD1 (6 bases). Germline V CDR1 and CDR2: MDHEN, SYDVKM. V was cut by 7 bases and J by 5 bases, with 18 bases left in between. CDR3 length equals 14 residues. The CDR3 loop reads CASTGEGEFDEQYF. In nucleotides, the CDR3 is TGTGCCAGCACTGGTGAGGGGGAATTCGACGAGCAGTACTTC.

The genes are TRBV20-1 and TRBJ2-1; the match to TRBD2 covers 8 bases. The length of the CDR3 is 15 residues. Unmatched junction bases numbered 10, after V lost 1 base and J lost 8 bases. Germline V gene sequence: CDR1 DFQATT, CDR2 SNEGSKA (reference sequence). In nucleotides, the CDR3 is TGCAGTGCTAGAGGGAAGAGCGGGGGCAACGATGAGCAGTTCTTC. It codes for CSARGKSGGNDEQFF.

This chain uses TRBV19 with TRBJ1-3; no clear D. This CDR3 comprises 13 residues. The germline gives CDR1 LNHDA, CDR2 SQIVND (reference sequence). V lost 0 bases and J 3 bases, leaving 3 bases between the germline ends. CDR3 residues: CASSIEGGNTIYF. DNA for the CDR3: TGTGCCAGTAGTATAGAGGGTGGAAACACCATATATTTT. The full variable domain, rest sourced from reference TRBV19 and TRBJ1-3, is DGGITQSPKYLFRKEGQNVTLSCEQNLNHDAMYWYRQDPGQGLRLIYYSQIVNDFQKGDIAEGYSVSREKKESFPLTVTSAQKNPTAFYLCASSIEGGNTIYFGEGSWLTVV.

The table lists this clonotype with many counts. The rearrangement joins TRBV2 to TRBJ1-1, with D possibly being TRBD1 (5 bases). V was shortened by 3 bases and J by 1 base, with 9 bases between the two germline ends. Germline V gene lookup returns CDR1 SNHLY and CDR2 FYNNEI. This CDR3 is 14 amino acids long. CDR3 in DNA: TGTGCCAGCAGTGATGGGCAGGGGAACACTGAAGCTTTCTTT. Residues: CASSDGQGNTEAFF. Variable domain in full (rest from reference TRBV2 and TRBJ1-1): EPEVTQTPSHQVTQMGQEVILRCVPISNHLYFYWYRQILGQKVEFLVSFYNNEISEKSEIFDDQFSVERPDGSNFTLKIRSTKLEDSAMYFCASSDGQGNTEAFFGQGTRLTVV.

This clonotype turned up a few times. The V call is TRBV28, the J call TRBJ2-3, with D maybe TRBD2 (6 bases). V lost 4 bases, J lost 6 bases, and 14 bases lay in between. The CDR3 contains 14 residues. The germline CDR1 and CDR2 sequences are MDHEN and SYDVKM. CDR3 region: CASSSPPAGDTQYF. The CDR3 bases are TGTGCCAGCAGTTCCCCCCCTGCGGGGGATACGCAGTATTTT.

This chain uses TRBV30 with TRBJ1-1; D is unclear. Trimming removed 0 bases at V and 0 bases at J, with 8 bases between. The CDR3 contains 14 residues. CDR1 GTSNPN and CDR2 SVGIG come from the germline V gene (reference sequence). In DNA form, the CDR3 reads TGTGCCTGGAGTGTAAATGGGATGAACACTGAAGCTTTCTTT. Amino acids: CAWSVNGMNTEAFF.

The gene calls are TRBV7-9 and TRBJ2-4; D remains unclear. Trimming took off 1 base at V and 0 bases at J, with 7 bases between the two ends. The CDR3 loop spans 15 amino acids. Germline CDR1 reads SEHNR; CDR2 reads FQNEAQ (reference sequence). The CDR3 reads CASSLEEIAKNIQYF. The DNA of the CDR3 is TGTGCCAGCAGCTTAGAGGAGATAGCCAAAAACATTCAGTACTTC. Full variable domain (rest looked up from reference TRBV7-9 and TRBJ2-4): DTGVSQNPRHKITKRGQNVTFRCDPISEHNRLYWYRQTLGQGPEFLTYFQNEAQLEKSRLLSDRFSAERPKGSFSTLEIQRTEQGDSAMYLCASSLEEIAKNIQYFGAGTRLSVL.

This clonotype was recorded many times. The chain combines TRBV6-1 with TRBJ1-4; D is perhaps TRBD1 (6 bases). Between the trimmed V and J ends, which lost 10 bases and 7 bases, there was a span of 16 bases. The germline V gene has CDR1 MNHNS and CDR2 SASEGT. CDR3 length equals 13 residues. CDR3 residues: CATNRVDREKLFF. CDR3 nucleotide sequence: TGTGCCACCAACAGGGTGGACCGTGAAAAACTGTTTTTT.